The present T cell receptor beta chain was sequenced within a study of cytomegalovirus exposure and HLA in healthy donors. Primers: 60 Vbeta forward and 13 Jbeta reverse. Here immunoSEQ multiplex PCR was the method, and the copy in TCRdb shows in-frame clones only, minus some. Among some 130,000 clones, about 82% were seen once, and the ten largest hold approximately 1.8%. General study points: Among TCR beta chains, those listed as cytomegalovirus-associated numbered over 150. An Asian-associated ancestry cluster reportedly showed fewer N-insertions than the roughly 670-donor mean in a later analysis. Earlier analysis yielded a pattern in which most TCR beta V segments were productive about 90% or about 30% of the time. Later analysis associated a missense DCLRE1C variant with TCR beta V- and J-gene trimming.

This clone was detected only a few times. Its antigen remains unknown. CDR1 and CDR2 (germline): GTSNPN, SVGIG (reference sequence). The CDR3 is made up of 14 amino acids. The clonotype originates from a female donor in good health and CMV-seropositive. This rearrangement joins TRBV30 to TRBJ1-2, with D tentatively TRBD1 (5 bases). Material: PBMCs. The CDR3 protein is CAELGGASGYGYTF. The CDR3, as DNA: TGTGCTGAACTCGGCGGGGCCTCGGGCTATGGCTACACCTTC.